The TCR beta chain described here comes from a study of cytomegalovirus exposure and HLA in healthy donors. Overall study: Among a few hundred genotyped donors, around 82% fell in the Caucasian-associated ancestry cluster.

Researchers ran the PCR with 60 Vbeta and 13 Jbeta primers. Original methodology: Around 12 million of around 85 million unique TCR beta chains were shared, per a later count. TCRdb keeps only in-frame clones here, not all; method: immunoSEQ multiplex PCR. Clone size and V and J calls were adopted from that table, with D and trimming inferred from the DNA. The table lists 150,000 to 200,000 clones, about nine tenths of them singletons. The TCR sequence derives from a boy aged 2-15 years in good health and CMV-seronegative. Sequenced: PBMCs.

CDR3 sequence reads: CAWSVRDRDTEAFF. CDR3 coding DNA: TGTGCCTGGAGTGTACGGGACAGGGACACTGAAGCTTTCTTT. The V and J genes are TRBV30 and TRBJ1-1; TRBD1 matches 9 bases. V lost 0 bases, J lost 3 bases, and 2 bases stayed unmatched. The CDR3 consists of 14 residues. The germline CDR1 and CDR2 sequences are GTSNPN and SVGIG (reference sequence).